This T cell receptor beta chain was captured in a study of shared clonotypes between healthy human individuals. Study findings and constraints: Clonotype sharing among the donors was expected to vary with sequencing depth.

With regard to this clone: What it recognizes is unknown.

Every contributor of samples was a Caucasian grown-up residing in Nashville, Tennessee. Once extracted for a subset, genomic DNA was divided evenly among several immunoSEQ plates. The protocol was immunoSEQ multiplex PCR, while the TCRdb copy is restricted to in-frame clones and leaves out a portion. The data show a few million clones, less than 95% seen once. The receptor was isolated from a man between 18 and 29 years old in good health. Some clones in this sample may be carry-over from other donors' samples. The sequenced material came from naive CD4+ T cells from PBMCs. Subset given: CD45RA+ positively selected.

CDR3 sequence (DNA): TGTGCCGGGGGGACTAGCGGGAGGGATACGCAGTATTTT. The encoded protein is CAGGTSGRDTQYF. This rearrangement joins TRBV28 to TRBJ2-3; 15 bases fit TRBD2. This CDR3 is 13 amino acids long. CDR1 and CDR2 (germline): MDHEN, SYDVKM. Trimming at V came to 11 bases and at J to 6 bases, leaving 3 bases not matched to a gene.